This record looks at one T cell receptor beta chain sequence and its context. Germline lookup yields CDR1 SGDLS and CDR2 YYNGEE. The CDR3 is made up of 15 amino acids. V lost 0 bases and J 2 bases, leaving 9 bases between the germline ends. Only in-frame clones appear in the TCRdb table, and some are missing; sequencing was by immunoSEQ multiplex PCR. This sample has about 45,000 clones, with around 80% found just once. The sample is drawn from a study of OX40 agonist ivuxolimab in advanced cancers. Study summary: Ivuxolimab is an agonistic anti-OX40 (CD134) antibody, and patients were treated with it.

The source is an adult with an advanced solid tumor such as melanoma, head and neck, liver or kidney cancer. The genes are TRBV9 and TRBJ2-1; D may be TRBD2 (6 bases). Material: CD4+ or CD8+ T cells sorted from blood, obtained in a trial of the OX40 agonist ivuxolimab. The CDR3 nucleotides are TGTGCCAGCAGCGTAGCGGAGGGGACCTACAATGAGCAGTTCTTC. It specifies CASSVAEGTYNEQFF.